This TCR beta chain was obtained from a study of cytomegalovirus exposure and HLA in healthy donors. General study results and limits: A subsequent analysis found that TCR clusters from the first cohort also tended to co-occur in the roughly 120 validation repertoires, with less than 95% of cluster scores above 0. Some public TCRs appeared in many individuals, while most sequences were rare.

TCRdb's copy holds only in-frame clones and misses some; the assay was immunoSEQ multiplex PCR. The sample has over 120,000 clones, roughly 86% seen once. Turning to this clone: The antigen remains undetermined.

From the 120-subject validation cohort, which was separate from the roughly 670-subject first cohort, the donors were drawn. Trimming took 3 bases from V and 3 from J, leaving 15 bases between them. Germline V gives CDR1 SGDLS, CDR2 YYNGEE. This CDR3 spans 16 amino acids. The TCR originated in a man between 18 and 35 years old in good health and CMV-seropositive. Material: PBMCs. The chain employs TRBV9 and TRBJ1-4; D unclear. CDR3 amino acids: CASSARPVAANEKLFF. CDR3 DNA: TGTGCCAGCAGCGCCCGCCCAGTGGCAGCTAATGAAAAACTGTTTTTT.